The entry below describes one T cell receptor beta chain. What it binds is not known. This record comes from a study of blood T cells in healthy people across ages. Study results and caveats: Whereas aged donors had fewer naive CD4+ cells, long-lived donors had more of them and higher diversity. No one knew whether donors had CMV, which possibly confounded expanded clonotype changes.

Then a second PCR, running roughly 7 to 11 cycles, was carried out with a sample-barcoded 5' primer and a J-beta primer mix. MiXCR was run by TCRdb on the 5' RACE reads, yielding one entry per CDR3 protein. The data hold approximately 600,000 distinct CDR3 sequences, with 45% to 65% observed a single time. This TCR came from a man in his fifties or sixties in good health. The sample taken for sequencing was blood.

The CDR3 bases are TGCAGCGTTGTTTGGCAGGACAGGTCAGCCTACGAGCAGTACTTC. Its protein is CSVVWQDRSAYEQYF. The chain is built from TRBV29-1 and TRBJ2-7; TRBD1 matches at 7 bases. With 4 bases clipped from V and 2 bases from J, the junction kept 11 bases outside the gene matches. Germline loops: CDR1 SQVTM, CDR2 ANQGSEA. CDR3 length: 15 amino acids.